This T cell receptor (beta chain) was recovered during a study of T cells after yellow fever vaccination. The overall study: In the case of low-cell-number fractions, SMART-Seq v4 Ultra Low Input was used for preparation.

This CDR3 is 15 amino acids long. Between the trimmed V and J ends, which lost 3 bases and 7 bases, there was a span of 13 bases. Germline V gene sequence: CDR1 SEHNR, CDR2 FQNEAQ (reference sequence). In this sample, this clonotype turned up a few times. Conversion of TCR transcripts into cDNA relied on 5'RACE template switching, which added a universal primer site and UMIs. TCRdb analysed the 5' RACE reads with MiXCR anew, one entry per CDR3 protein. The sample holds 150,000 to 200,000 distinct CDR3 sequences, approximately 9.9% seen once. Sequenced here: CD8+ T cells sorted from PBMCs, sampled 15 days after the yellow fever booster vaccination. The rearrangement joins TRBV7-9 to TRBJ1-6; possible D gene TRBD1, 6 bases. The clonotype comes from a man aged 18 to 29 who received the YFV17D yellow fever vaccine. DNA for the CDR3: TGTGCCAGCAGCTTTGCGGGGGGCGAAAATTCACCCCTCCACTTT. Protein product: CASSFAGGENSPLHF.